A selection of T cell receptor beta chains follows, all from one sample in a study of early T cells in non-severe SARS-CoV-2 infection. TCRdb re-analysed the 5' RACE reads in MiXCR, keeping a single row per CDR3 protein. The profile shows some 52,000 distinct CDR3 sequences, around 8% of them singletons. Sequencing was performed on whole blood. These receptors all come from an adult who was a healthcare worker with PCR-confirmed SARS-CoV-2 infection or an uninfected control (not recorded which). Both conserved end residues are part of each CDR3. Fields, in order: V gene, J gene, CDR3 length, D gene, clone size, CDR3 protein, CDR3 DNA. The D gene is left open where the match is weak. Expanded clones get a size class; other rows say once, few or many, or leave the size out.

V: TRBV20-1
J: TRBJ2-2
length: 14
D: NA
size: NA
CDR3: CSAPTTGTTGELFF
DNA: TGCAGTGCCCCTACGACGGGGACCACCGGGGAGCTGTTTTTT

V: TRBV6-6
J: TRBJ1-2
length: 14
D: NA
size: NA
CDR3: CAGSPRGGGGGYTF
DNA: TGTGCCGGCAGTCCCCGTGGGGGAGGCGGTGGCTACACCTTC

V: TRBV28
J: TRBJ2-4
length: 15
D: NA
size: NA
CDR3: CASSPTQLAKNIQYF
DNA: TGTGCCAGCAGCCCGACCCAACTAGCCAAAAACATTCAGTACTTC

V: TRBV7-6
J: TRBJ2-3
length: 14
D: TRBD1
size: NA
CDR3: CASSRDRAPDTQYF
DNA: TGTGCCAGCAGCCGAGACAGGGCCCCAGATACGCAGTATTTT

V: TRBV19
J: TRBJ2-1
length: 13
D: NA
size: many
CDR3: CASSIGSHNEQFF
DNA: TGTGCCAGTAGTATCGGGAGTCACAATGAGCAGTTCTTC

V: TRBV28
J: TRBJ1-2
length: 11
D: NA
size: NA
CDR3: CVSSSDRGYTF
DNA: TGTGTCAGCAGTTCCGATCGTGGCTACACCTTC

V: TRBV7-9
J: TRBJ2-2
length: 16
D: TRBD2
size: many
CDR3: CASSSTSGFYTGELFF
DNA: TGTGCCAGCAGCTCTACTAGCGGGTTTTACACCGGGGAGCTGTTTTTT

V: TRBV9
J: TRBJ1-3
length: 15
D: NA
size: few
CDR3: CASSVQGISGNTIYF
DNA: TGTGCCAGCAGCGTACAGGGGATCTCTGGAAACACCATATATTTT

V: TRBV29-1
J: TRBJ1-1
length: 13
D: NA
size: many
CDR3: CSVGGSMNTEAFF
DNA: TGCAGCGTTGGTGGAAGCATGAACACTGAAGCTTTCTTT

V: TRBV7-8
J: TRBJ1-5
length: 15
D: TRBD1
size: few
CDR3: CASSLTGVGTQPQHF
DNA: TGTGCCAGCAGCCTGACAGGGGTCGGCACTCAGCCCCAGCATTTT

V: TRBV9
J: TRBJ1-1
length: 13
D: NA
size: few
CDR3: CASSAAMNTEAFF
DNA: TGTGCCAGCAGCGCTGCCATGAACACTGAAGCTTTCTTT

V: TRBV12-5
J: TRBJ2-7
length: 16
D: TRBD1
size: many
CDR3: CASGLVGQGAMNEQYF
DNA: TGTGCTAGTGGTTTGGTAGGTCAGGGGGCGATGAACGAGCAGTACTTC

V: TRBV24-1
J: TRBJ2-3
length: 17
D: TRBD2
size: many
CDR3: CATSEQGLAGGADTQYF
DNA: TGTGCCACCAGTGAACAGGGACTAGCGGGGGGGGCTGATACGCAGTATTTT

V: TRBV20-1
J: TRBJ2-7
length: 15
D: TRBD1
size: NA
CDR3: CSARLGQGAFYEQYF
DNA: TGCAGTGCTAGACTTGGGCAGGGGGCTTTCTACGAGCAGTACTTC

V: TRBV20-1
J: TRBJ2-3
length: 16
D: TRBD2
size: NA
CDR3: CSARAPSGGSTDTQYF
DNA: TGCAGTGCTAGAGCTCCCAGCGGGGGCAGCACAGATACGCAGTATTTT

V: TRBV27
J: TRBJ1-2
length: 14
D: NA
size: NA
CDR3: CASSTTGTVYGYTF
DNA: TGTGCCAGCAGTACAACCGGGACGGTCTATGGCTACACCTTC

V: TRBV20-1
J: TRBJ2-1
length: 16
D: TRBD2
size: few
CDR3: CSAKKGTSGAGGEQFF
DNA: TGCAGTGCCAAAAAGGGGACTAGCGGGGCCGGGGGTGAGCAGTTCTTC

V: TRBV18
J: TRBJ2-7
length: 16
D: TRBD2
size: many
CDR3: CASSIGSGGTSYEQYF
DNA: TGTGCCAGCTCAATCGGAAGCGGGGGAACCTCCTACGAGCAGTACTTC

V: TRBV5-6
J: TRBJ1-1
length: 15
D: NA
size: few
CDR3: CASSLLDRTNTEAFF
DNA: TGTGCCAGCAGCTTGCTTGACAGGACGAACACTGAAGCTTTCTTT

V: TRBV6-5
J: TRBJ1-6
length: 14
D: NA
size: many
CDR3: CASSYGTYNSPLHF
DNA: TGTGCCAGCAGTTACGGGACGTATAATTCACCCCTCCACTTT

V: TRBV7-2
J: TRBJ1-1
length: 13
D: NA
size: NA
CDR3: CASSRRVGTEAFF
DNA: TGTGCCAGCAGTCGCAGGGTAGGCACTGAAGCTTTCTTT

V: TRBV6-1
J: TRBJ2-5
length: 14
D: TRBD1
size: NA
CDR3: CASATGGKGETQYF
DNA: TGTGCCAGCGCGACAGGGGGGAAAGGAGAGACCCAGTACTTC

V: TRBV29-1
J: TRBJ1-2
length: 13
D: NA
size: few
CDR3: CSVEVGRDYGYTF
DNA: TGCAGCGTTGAAGTCGGCAGGGACTATGGCTACACCTTC

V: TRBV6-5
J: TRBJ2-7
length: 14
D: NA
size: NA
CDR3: CASSYGQSSYEQYF
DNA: TGTGCCAGCAGTTACGGACAGTCGTCCTACGAGCAGTACTTC

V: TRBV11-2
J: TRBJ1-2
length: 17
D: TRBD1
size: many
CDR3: CASSRGGQGAFNYGYTF
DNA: TGTGCCAGCAGCCGAGGGGGACAGGGGGCTTTTAACTATGGCTACACCTTC